Given below is one TCR beta chain in context. Its antigen specificity is not known. This sample also contains other DNA sequences that code for the same CDR3. The cohort consisted of 650 to 850 healthy bone marrow donors. All cohort members were sampled while nominally healthy, although unrecorded immune exposures were likely present. The donor tested CMV seronegative and was one of the 352 seronegative cohort members. A peripheral blood sample was provided by each donor, and peripheral blood mononuclear cells were used for TCR beta sequencing. Genomic DNA extraction from the blood cell samples was performed with the Qiagen DNeasy Blood Extraction Kit. These data come from a study of cytomegalovirus exposure and HLA in healthy donors (dated by TCRdb to between 2016 and 2019). For the study in its entirety: In an earlier analysis of some 610 of the donors, around 300 Gb of sequence data and 90 million to 130 million unique TCR beta sequences from some 170 million T cells were reported. About 320 gigabases of sequencing data and tens of millions of unique TCR sequences were included in an early release covering over 600 HLA-typed donors. Among the roughly 390 genotyped donors, around 81% belonged to the genetic ancestry cluster associated with self-reported Caucasian donors. The study aimed to test whether cataloging public T cell receptors could reveal signatures of past pathogen exposure. The study profiled the T cell repertoires of under 700 subjects by immunosequencing and related them to cytomegalovirus serostatus. A separate validation cohort of some 130 different subjects was used in addition to the roughly 720-subject first cohort. High-throughput TCR immunosequencing, statistical association of individual TCRs with disease status, and machine learning were combined to predict cytomegalovirus infection status. A later analysis re-examined previously published TCR beta repertoires from around 670 donors and added high-resolution HLA genotyping to investigate patterns of TCR occurrence. In the later analysis, no new phenotypic data were used to find candidate immune exposures; instead, reliance was placed on TCR beta sequences and their occurrence across donors. An earlier analysis of around 640 of the donors used high-throughput TCR beta sequencing to judge whether each TCR beta V gene segment behaved as functional or pseudogenic. Donor age, sex, ethnicity and CMV serostatus were compiled alongside the repertoire data. A later genetic analysis took genome-wide SNP genotypes for 398 of the 666 donors and used that subset as a discovery cohort. All discovery cohort repertoires had been generated on a single sequencing platform. HLA typing included class I and class II loci at four-digit resolution. Typing coverage differed by locus: A, B, C, DRB1 and DQB1 were typed in about 629-640 donors, DQA1 in about 500, DPA1 in 600 to 610, and DPB1 in 450 to 480. About five DR-DQ haplotypes were treated as single units for association and clustering because of strong linkage in the cohort. On average, around 240,000 unique TCR beta nucleotide sequences were sequenced per donor among 398 genotyped donors of the cohort, with roughly 20% of those sequences being non-productive.

Libraries were made using the immunoSEQ multiplex PCR assay. For the multiplex PCR, a mixture combining 60 forward primers for TCR Vbeta segments and 13 reverse primers for TCR Jbeta segments was used. The CDR3 region of rearranged TCR beta genes was amplified from genomic DNA by a multiplex PCR assay. The amplified TCR beta libraries were sequenced on the Illumina HiSeq System as 87-base-pair reads. The authors processed their data as follows. In a later analysis, approximately 74 million unique TCR beta chains were counted across the 650 to 750 repertoires, and around 10 million of these chains were shared by at least two donors. Raw reads were error-corrected and collapsed into unique sequences with a nearest-neighbor algorithm that merged closely related sequences to remove PCR and sequencing errors. Alignment of CDR3 sequences to IMGT reference sequences was used to assign V, D and J gene segments. For a sequence to be retained, at least a six-nucleotide match to both a V gene segment and a J gene segment was required. Rearrangements were called productive when the CDR3 lacked stop codons and stayed in frame with V and J; all others were non-productive. Following IMGT convention, CDR3 was defined as the stretch from the second conserved V-encoded cysteine to the conserved J-encoded phenylalanine. The earlier analysis of about 610 of the donors excluded any sequence lacking an unambiguous match to a single V gene segment. An earlier analysis of some 610 of the donors called V segments functional above 56.7% productive rearrangements and segregating when the between-donor standard deviation exceeded 5%. To diagnose cytomegalovirus status from the catalog of TCR beta chain sequences, a statistical classification framework was built. In a later analysis, V and J genes were assigned by comparing TCR nucleotide sequences against IMGT/GENE-DB human TR gene sequences. A later analysis assigned CDR3 sequences and most-parsimonious VDJ recombination scenarios with the TCRdist pipeline. In a later analysis, each TCR beta chain was defined by its CDR3 amino acid sequence together with its V-gene family, and reads without a unique V-gene family were excluded. As a way to deal with suspected cross-contamination and a sequencing artifact, a later analysis dropped roughly 620 nucleotide sequences that were highly shared and had low generation probability. In a later analysis, a clonal expansion index for each public chain was calculated from normalized within-repertoire ranks of inferred template counts. A later analysis computed generation probabilities with a VDJ recombination model fitted to out-of-frame rearrangements, and checked the results against IGoR. A later analysis scored TCR-TCR, TCR-HLA and TCR-CMV co-occurrence with hypergeometric tests, applying a repertoire-size bias correction to TCR pairs. A later analysis estimated false discovery rates by permuting HLA or CMV assignments 20 times. In a later analysis, co-occurring TCRs were grouped with DBSCAN, and TCRdist sequence similarity was added when clustering was performed within HLA-allele-positive subsets. Co-occurrence clustering excluded repertoires with fewer than 30,000 or more than 120,000 public chains, plus five with anomalous nucleotide sharing. TCRdb stores this immuneACCESS table with in-frame sequences only. Part of the clones is absent; in the studies checked, under half of the shortfall reflects unresolved V genes, and no reason is known for the rest. V and J calls and clone size are given by that table; D and trimming were obtained from the DNA. The table for this sample shows 50,000 to 70,000 clones. The ten largest clones take up roughly 4% of the sample.

Broader findings and caveats from the paper: V-gene and J-gene trimming of TCR beta chains was associated with a missense DCLRE1C variant in a later genetic analysis, and the association was replicated in an independent cohort. Linkage disequilibrium might explain the correlated functional status among segregating V segments, but an unknown experimental factor could not be excluded. The classifier was reported to diagnose cytomegalovirus status with high specificity and sensitivity in both the original cohort and the validation cohort. In vitro tests confirmed that three of the cytomegalovirus-associated TCR beta chains recognize cytomegalovirus antigens. The earlier analysis of approximately 540 of the donors excluded 15 to 20 rarely observed V segments, including chromosome 9 orphons, because counts were too low. In a later analysis, the rate of TCR association differed among HLA loci, with DRB1 alleles having the most associated TCRs and HLA-C alleles having the fewest. Compared with equally common non-associated chains, HLA-associated TCR beta chains in a later analysis were more clonally expanded and had lower generation probabilities. An earlier analysis of approximately 540 of the donors showed that most TCR beta V segments appeared in productive rearrangements either about 87% or about 30% of the time, which broadly matched IMGT annotations. The study listed approximately 150 TCR beta chains as associated with cytomegalovirus. This cohort had only TCR beta chains sequenced, and the lack of alpha or paired-chain data limited which features could be detected. According to the authors, the approach could potentially be generalized to other disease states and immunological phenotypes. CMV serostatus was the only immune exposure information available for the cohort. Assigning TCR associations to individual alleles was difficult when HLA alleles, especially DR and DQ, strongly co-occurred. A later analysis reported that several top co-occurrence clusters appeared linked to parvovirus B19, influenza, CMV and Epstein-Barr virus. A further reported finding was that TCR beta sequences accurately predicted the HLA-A and HLA-B alleles for most subjects in the first cohort. Specific HLA alleles were associated with 15,000 to 20,000 TCR beta sequences at a false discovery rate of 0.05 in a later analysis. Most TCR sequences were observed very rarely across donors, whereas some public TCRs were present in many individuals. Some IMGT-functional V segments, including TRBV6-2 and TRBV6-3, could not be distinguished by the 87-base-pair reads and were therefore excluded. Because HLA typing was missing for some donors at each locus, association tests included only the typed subset. A cluster of highly shared sequence variants was judged likely to be a technical artifact of the sequencing pipeline. Compared with the approximately 670-donor mean, donors in an Asian-associated ancestry cluster had fewer N-insertions in productive TCRs, according to a later genetic analysis. A later analysis found that most CMV-associated TCR beta chains appeared HLA-restricted, with HLA associations seemingly driven largely by CMV exposure. Presence/absence analyses assumed roughly uniform sequencing depth across donors, an assumption that may not hold.

V is clipped by 3 bases and J by 11 bases, and the sequence between their germline boundaries is 13 bases long. The CDR3 goes from the cysteine to the phenylalanine over 12 residues. Solely the CDR3 DNA is kept, with 36 bases framed from the first base. From the germline V gene (reference sequence), CDR1 is LNHDA and CDR2 is SQIVND. Recombination joined TRBV19 with TRBJ1-1; a tentative D match to TRBD1 spans 6 bases. This receptor was taken from a male donor in good health and CMV-seronegative. The sequencing input was PBMCs. Read as DNA, the sequence is TGTGCCAGTAGTATGGGGGCGGGTGAGGCTTTCTTT. It codes for CASSMGAGEAFF.